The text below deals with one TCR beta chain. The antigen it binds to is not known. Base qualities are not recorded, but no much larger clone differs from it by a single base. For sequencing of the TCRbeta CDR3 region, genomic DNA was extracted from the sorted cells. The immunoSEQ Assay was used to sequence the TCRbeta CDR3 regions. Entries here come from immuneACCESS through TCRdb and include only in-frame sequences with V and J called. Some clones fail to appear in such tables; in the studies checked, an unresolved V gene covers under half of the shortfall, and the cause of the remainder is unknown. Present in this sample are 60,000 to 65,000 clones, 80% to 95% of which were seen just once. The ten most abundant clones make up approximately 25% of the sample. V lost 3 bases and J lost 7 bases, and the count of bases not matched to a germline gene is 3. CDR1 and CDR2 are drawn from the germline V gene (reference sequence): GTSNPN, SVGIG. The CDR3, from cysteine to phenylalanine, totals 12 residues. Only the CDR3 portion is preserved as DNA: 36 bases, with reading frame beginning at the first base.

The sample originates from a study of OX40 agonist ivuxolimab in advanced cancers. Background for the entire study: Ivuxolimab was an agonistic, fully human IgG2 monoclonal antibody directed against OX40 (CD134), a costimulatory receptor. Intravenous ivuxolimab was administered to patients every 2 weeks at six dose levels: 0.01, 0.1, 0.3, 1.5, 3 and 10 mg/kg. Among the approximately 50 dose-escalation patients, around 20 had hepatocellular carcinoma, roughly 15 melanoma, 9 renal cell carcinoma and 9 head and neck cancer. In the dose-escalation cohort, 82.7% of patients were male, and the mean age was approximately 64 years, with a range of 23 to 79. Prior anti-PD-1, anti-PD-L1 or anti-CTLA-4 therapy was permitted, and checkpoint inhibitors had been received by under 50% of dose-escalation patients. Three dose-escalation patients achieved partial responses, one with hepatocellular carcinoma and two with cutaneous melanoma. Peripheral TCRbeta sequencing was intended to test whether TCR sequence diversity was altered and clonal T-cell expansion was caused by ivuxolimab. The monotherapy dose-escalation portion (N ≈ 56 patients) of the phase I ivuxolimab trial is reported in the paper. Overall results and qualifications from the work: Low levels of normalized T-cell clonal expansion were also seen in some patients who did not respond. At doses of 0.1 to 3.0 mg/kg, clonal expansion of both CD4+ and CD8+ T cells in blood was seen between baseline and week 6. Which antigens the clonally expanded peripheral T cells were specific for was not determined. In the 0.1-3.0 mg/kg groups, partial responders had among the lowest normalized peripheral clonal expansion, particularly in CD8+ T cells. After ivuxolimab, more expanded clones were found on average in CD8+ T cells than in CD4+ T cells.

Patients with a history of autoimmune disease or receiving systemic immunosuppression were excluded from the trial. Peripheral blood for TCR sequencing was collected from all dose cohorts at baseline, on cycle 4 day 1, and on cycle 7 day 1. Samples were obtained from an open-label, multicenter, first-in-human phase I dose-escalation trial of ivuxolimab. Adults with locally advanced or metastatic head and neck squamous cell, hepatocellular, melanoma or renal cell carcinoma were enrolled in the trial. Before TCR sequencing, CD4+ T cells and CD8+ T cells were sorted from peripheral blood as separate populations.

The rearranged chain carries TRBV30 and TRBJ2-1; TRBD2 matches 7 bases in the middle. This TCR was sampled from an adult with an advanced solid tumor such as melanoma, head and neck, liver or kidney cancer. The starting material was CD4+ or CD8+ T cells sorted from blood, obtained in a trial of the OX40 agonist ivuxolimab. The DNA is TGTGCCTGGAGCGCGGGAGCGAATGAGCAGTTCTTC. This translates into CAWSAGANEQFF.